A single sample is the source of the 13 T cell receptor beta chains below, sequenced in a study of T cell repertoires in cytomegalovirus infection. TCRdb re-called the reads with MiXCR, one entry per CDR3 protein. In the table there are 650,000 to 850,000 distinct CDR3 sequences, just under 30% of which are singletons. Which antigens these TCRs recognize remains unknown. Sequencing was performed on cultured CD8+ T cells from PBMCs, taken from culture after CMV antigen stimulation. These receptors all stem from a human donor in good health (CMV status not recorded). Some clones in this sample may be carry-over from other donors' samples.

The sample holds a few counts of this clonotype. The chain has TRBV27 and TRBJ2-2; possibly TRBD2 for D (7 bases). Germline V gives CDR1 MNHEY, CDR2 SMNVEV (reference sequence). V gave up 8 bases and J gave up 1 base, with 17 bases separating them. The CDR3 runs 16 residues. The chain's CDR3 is CASGGGPSLNTGELFF. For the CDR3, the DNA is TGTGCCAGCGGGGGGGGCCCCAGTCTGAACACCGGGGAGCTGTTTTTT.

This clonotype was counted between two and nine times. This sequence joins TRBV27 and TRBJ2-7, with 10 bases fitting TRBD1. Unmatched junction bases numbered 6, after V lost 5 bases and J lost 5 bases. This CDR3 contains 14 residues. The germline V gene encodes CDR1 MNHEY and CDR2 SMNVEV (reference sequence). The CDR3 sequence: CASSPGTGDDEQYF. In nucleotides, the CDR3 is TGTGCCAGCAGTCCCGGGACAGGGGATGACGAGCAGTACTTC.

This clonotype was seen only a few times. In DNA, the CDR3 is TGTGCCAGTAGTATAGGAAGCGGTCCTCCGTCGGGGGAGCTGTTTTTT. Protein: CASSIGSGPPSGELFF. The chain couples TRBV19 to TRBJ2-2; a possible D gene is TRBD2 (5 bases). V lost 1 base to trimming and J lost 8 bases, with 17 bases between them. This CDR3 comprises 16 residues. CDR1 and CDR2 from the germline V gene are LNHDA and SQIVND (reference sequence).

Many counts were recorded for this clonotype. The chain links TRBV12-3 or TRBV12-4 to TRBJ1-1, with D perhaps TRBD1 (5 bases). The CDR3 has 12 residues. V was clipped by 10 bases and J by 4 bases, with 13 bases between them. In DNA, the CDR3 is TGTGCCACCCAGTTGGGGGGCACTGAAGCTTTCTTT. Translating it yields CATQLGGTEAFF.

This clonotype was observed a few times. Here the CDR3 DNA reads TGTGCCAGCAGGTTCGGCGGGACTAATGAAAAACTGTTTTTT. Protein: CASRFGGTNEKLFF. The chain is built from TRBV28 and TRBJ1-4, with no clear D. The CDR3 covers 14 residues. The V and J ends lost 6 bases and 2 bases respectively, with 10 bases between them. Germline V gene sequence: CDR1 MDHEN, CDR2 SYDVKM.

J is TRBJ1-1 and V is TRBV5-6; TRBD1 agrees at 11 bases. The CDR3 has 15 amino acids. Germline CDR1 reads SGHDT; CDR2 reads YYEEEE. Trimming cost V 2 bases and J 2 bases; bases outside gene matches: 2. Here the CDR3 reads CASSFGQGANTEAFF. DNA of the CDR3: TGTGCCAGCAGCTTCGGACAGGGGGCAAACACTGAAGCTTTCTTT.

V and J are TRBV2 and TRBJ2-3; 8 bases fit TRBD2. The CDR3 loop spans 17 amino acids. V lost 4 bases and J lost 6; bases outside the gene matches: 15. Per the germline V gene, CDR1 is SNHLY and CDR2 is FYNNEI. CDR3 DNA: TGTGCCAGCAGTGTCTGGGAGGAGCGGGGGCACCCCGATACGCAGTATTTT. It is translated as CASSVWEERGHPDTQYF.

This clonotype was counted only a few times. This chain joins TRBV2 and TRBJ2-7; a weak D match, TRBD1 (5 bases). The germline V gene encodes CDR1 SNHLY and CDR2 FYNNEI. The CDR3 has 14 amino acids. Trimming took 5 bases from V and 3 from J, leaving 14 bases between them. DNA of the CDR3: TGTGCCAGCAGTAAGGGGTCCTTGTACTACGAGCAGTACTTC. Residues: CASSKGSLYYEQYF. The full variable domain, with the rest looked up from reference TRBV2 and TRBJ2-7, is EPEVTQTPSHQVTQMGQEVILRCVPISNHLYFYWYRQILGQKVEFLVSFYNNEISEKSEIFDDQFSVERPDGSNFTLKIRSTKLEDSAMYFCASSKGSLYYEQYFGPGTRLTVT.

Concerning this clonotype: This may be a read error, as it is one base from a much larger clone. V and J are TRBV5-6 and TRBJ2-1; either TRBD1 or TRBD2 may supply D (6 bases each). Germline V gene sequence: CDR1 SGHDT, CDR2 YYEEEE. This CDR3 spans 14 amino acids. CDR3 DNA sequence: TGTGCCAACAGCCACGGGGGCAGCTACAATGAGCAGTTCTTC. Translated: CANSHGGSYNEQFF. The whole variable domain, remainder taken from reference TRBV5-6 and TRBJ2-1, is DAGVTQSPTHLIKTRGQQVTLRCSPKSGHDTVSWYQQALGQGPQFIFQYYEEEERQRGNFPDRFSGHQFPNYSSELNVNALLLGDSALYLCANSHGGSYNEQFFGPGTRLTVL.

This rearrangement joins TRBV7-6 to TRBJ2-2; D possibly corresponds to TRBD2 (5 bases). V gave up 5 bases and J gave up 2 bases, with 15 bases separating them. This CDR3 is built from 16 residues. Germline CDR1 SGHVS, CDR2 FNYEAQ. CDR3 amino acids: CASSTWTGGNTGELFF. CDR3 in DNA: TGTGCCAGCAGCACCTGGACTGGAGGAAACACCGGGGAGCTGTTTTTT.

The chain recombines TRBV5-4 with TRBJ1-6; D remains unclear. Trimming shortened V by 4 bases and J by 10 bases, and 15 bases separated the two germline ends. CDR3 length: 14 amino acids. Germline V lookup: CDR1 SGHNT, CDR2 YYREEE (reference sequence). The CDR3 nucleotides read TGTGCCAGCAGCCCCGCACGAAAAGGATCACCCCTCCACTTT. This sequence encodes CASSPARKGSPLHF.

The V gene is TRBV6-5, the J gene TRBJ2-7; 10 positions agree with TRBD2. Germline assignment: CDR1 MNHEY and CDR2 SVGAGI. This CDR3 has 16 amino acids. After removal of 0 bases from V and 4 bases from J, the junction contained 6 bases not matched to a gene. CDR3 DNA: TGTGCCAGCAGTTACTCGCGGACTAGCGGAAGGTACGAGCAGTACGTC. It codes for CASSYSRTSGRYEQYV.

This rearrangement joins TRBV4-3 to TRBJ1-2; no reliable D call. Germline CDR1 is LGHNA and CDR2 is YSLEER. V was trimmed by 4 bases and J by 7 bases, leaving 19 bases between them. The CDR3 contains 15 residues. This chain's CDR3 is CASSPAADRWFGYTF. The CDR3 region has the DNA TGCGCCAGCAGCCCGGCGGCAGATCGCTGGTTTGGCTACACCTTC.